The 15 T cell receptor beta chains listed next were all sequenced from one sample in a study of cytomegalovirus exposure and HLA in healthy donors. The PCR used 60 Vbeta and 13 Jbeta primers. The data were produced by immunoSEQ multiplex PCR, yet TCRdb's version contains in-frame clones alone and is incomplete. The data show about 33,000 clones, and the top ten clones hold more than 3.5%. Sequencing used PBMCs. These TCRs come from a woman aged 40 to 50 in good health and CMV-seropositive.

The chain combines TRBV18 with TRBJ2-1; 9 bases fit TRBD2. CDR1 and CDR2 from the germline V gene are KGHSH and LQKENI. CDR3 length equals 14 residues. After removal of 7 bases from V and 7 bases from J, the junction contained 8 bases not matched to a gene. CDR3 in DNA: TGTGCCAGCTACTCTGCGGGAGGGCGTAATGAGCAGTTCTTC. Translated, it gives CASYSAGGRNEQFF. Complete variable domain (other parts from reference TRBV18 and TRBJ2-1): NAGVMQNPRHLVRRRGQEARLRCSPMKGHSHVYWYRQLPEEGLKFMVYLQKENIIDESGMPKERFSAEFPKEGPSILRIQQVVRGDSAAYFCASYSAGGRNEQFFGPGTRLTVL.

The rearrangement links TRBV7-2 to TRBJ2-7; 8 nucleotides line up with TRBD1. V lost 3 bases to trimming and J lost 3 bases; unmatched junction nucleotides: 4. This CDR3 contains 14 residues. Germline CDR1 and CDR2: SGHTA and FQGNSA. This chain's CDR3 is CASSFYRGVYEQYF. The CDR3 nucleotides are TGTGCCAGCAGCTTCTACAGGGGGGTCTACGAGCAGTACTTC.

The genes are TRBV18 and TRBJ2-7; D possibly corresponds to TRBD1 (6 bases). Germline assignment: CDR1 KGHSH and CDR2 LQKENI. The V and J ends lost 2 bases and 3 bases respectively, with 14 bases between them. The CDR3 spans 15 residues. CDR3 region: CASSPIPGAVYEQYF. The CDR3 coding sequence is TGTGCCAGCTCACCAATTCCAGGGGCGGTCTACGAGCAGTACTTC.

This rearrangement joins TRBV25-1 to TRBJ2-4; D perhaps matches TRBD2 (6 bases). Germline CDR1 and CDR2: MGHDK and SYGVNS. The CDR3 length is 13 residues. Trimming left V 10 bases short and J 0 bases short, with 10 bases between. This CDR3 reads CATAGRAKNIQYF. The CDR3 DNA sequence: TGTGCCACCGCGGGAAGAGCCAAAAACATTCAGTACTTC.

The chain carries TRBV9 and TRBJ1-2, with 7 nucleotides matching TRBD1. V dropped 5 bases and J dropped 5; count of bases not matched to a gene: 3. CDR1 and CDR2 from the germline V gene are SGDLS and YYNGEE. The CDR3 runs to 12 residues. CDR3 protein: CASRGGQYGYTF. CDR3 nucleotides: TGTGCCAGCAGGGGGGGACAGTATGGCTACACCTTC.

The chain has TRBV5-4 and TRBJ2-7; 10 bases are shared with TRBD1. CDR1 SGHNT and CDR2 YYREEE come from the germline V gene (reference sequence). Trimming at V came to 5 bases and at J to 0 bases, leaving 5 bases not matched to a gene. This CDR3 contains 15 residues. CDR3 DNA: TGTGCCAGCAGACCCGGGACAGGGGACTCCTACGAGCAGTACTTC. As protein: CASRPGTGDSYEQYF.

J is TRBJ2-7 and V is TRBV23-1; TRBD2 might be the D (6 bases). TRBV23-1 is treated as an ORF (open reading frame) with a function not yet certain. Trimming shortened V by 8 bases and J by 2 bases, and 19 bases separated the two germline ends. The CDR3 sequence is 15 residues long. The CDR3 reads CASLSWGVPTYEQYF. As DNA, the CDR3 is TGCGCCAGCCTCTCCTGGGGGGTCCCTACCTACGAGCAGTACTTC.

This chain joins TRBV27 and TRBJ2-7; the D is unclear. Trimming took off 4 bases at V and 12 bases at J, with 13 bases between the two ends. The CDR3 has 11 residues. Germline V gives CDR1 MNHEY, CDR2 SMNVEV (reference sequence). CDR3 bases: TGTGCCAGCAGTTCCAGGATTCAGACGTACTTC. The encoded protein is CASSSRIQTYF.

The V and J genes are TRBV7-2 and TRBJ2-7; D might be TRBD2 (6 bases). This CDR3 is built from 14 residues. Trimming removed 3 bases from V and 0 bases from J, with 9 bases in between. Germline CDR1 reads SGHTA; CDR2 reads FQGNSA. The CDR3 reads CASSFVGSSYEQYF. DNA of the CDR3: TGTGCCAGCAGCTTTGTCGGGAGCTCCTACGAGCAGTACTTC.

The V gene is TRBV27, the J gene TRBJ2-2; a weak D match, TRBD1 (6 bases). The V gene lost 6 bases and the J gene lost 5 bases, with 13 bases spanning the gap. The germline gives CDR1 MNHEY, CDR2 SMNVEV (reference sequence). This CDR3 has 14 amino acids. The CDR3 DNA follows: TGTGCCAGCAGGTCAACAGGGAATACCGGGGAGCTGTTTTTT. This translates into CASRSTGNTGELFF.

CDR3 amino acids: CASSVGSSGAYEQYF. The CDR3 DNA is TGTGCCAGCAGCGTAGGAAGTAGCGGGGCCTACGAGCAGTACTTC. The chain links TRBV9 to TRBJ2-7; 8 positions match TRBD2. The CDR3 is 15 residues long. The V gene end was trimmed by 0 bases and the J gene end by 2 bases; junction bases not matched to a gene: 4. Per germline, CDR1 SGDLS and CDR2 YYNGEE.

Written as DNA, the CDR3 is TGTGCCAGCAGCTTAGGGGTGGGAGAGATGGCCGAGCAGTACTTC. This codes for CASSLGVGEMAEQYF. This chain connects TRBV7-6 to TRBJ2-7, with D possibly TRBD2 on 5 matching bases. The germline V gene encodes CDR1 SGHVS and CDR2 FNYEAQ. With 1 base removed from V and 6 bases from J, the gap between germline ends came to 16 bases. The CDR3 sequence is 15 residues long.

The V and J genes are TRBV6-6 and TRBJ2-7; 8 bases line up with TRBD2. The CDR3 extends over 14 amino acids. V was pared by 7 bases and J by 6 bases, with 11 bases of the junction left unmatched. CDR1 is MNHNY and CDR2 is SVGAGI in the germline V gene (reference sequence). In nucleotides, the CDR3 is TGTGCCAGCACCCGAGCGGGAGATTACGGCGAGCAGTACTTC. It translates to CASTRAGDYGEQYF.

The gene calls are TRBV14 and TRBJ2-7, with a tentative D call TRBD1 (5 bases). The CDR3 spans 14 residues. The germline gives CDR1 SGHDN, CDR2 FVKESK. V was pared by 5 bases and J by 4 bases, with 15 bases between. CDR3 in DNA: TGTGCCAGCAGCGCCTCGTTAGACAGATACGAGCAGTACTTC. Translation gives CASSASLDRYEQYF.

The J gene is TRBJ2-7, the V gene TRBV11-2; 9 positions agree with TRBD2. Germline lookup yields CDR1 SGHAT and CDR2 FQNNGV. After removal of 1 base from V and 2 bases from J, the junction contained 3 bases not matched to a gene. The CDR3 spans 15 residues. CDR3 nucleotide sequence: TGTGCCAGCAGCTTAGTTACTAGCGGGCCCTACGAGCAGTACTTC. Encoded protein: CASSLVTSGPYEQYF.